The 25 T cell receptor beta chains in this list originate from one sample, sequenced in a study of shared clonotypes between healthy human individuals. Selected positively for CCR7 and CD45RO-negative, naive CD8 cells excluded terminally differentiated effector memory CD45RA+ cells. Only in-frame clones appear in the TCRdb table, and some are missing; sequencing was by immunoSEQ multiplex PCR. The repertoire holds hundreds of thousands of clones, with 96% as singletons. The source material was naive CD8+ T cells sorted from blood. The receptors were sampled from a man under 40 in good health.

A note on this clone: Different DNA sequences within this sample yield the same CDR3. This chain joins TRBV27 and TRBJ2-3; D unclear. Germline assignment: CDR1 MNHEY and CDR2 SMNVEV (reference sequence). The V end was cut by 2 bases, the J end by 4 bases, with 4 bases between. The CDR3 totals 12 residues. The CDR3 region has the DNA TGTGCCAGCAGTTTAGGTCCAGATACGCAGTATTTT. Encoded protein: CASSLGPDTQYF.

The chain has TRBV11-2 and TRBJ1-2; maybe TRBD1 (5 bases). The CDR3 is 17 amino acids. CDR1 is SGHAT, CDR2 FQNNGV, per germline. The V gene lost 5 bases and the J gene lost 0 bases, with 19 bases spanning the gap. The CDR3 sequence is CASSPLSGGTPNYGYTF. CDR3 coding DNA: TGTGCCAGCAGCCCACTGTCCGGTGGGACGCCTAACTATGGCTACACCTTC.

The chain joins TRBV6-5 to TRBJ2-2, with D possibly matching TRBD2 (5 bases). The germline V gene has CDR1 MNHEY and CDR2 SVGAGI. V dropped 8 bases and J dropped 4 bases, with 14 bases sitting between them. The CDR3 covers 14 residues. The CDR3, as DNA: TGTGCCAGCCTACCCAGGACTGGCACCGGGGAGCTGTTTTTT. Translation gives CASLPRTGTGELFF.

In the case of this clone: Other DNA sequences of this sample code for an identical CDR3. V and J are TRBV7-2 and TRBJ2-7; D perhaps matches TRBD2 (6 bases). Trimming removed 5 bases from V and 0 bases from J, with 8 bases in between. Germline V gives CDR1 SGHTA, CDR2 FQGNSA. The CDR3 has 13 residues. The CDR3 sequence: CASSLSGSYEQYF. CDR3 nucleotide sequence: TGTGCCAGCAGCCTTAGCGGCTCCTACGAGCAGTACTTC.

The chain has TRBV11-2 and TRBJ2-7; 12 bases match TRBD2. The CDR3 length is 17 residues. The V segment lost 1 base and the J segment 9 bases; nucleotides outside the gene matches: 13. Germline values: CDR1 SGHAT, CDR2 FQNNGV. As DNA, the CDR3 is TGTGCCAGCAGCTTAGGACGCGGGACTAGCGGGCGGAGGGCGCAGTACTTC. This codes for CASSLGRGTSGRRAQYF. The full variable domain, its missing parts supplied by reference TRBV11-2 and TRBJ2-7, is EAGVAQSPRYKIIEKRQSVAFWCNPISGHATLYWYQQILGQGPKLLIQFQNNGVVDDSQLPKDRFSAERLKGVDSTLKIQPAKLEDSAVYLCASSLGRGTSGRRAQYFGPGTRLTVT.

The chain uses TRBV28 and TRBJ1-4; possibly TRBD1 for D (5 bases). Trimming removed 0 bases from V and 13 bases from J, with 9 bases in between. Looked up from germline, CDR1 is MDHEN and CDR2 is SYDVKM. This CDR3 has 12 amino acids. In nucleotides, the CDR3 is TGTGCCAGCAGTTTATGGGACCAGGGACTGTTTTTT. Translating it yields CASSLWDQGLFF.

The chain carries TRBV29-1 and TRBJ2-7, with 8 positions matching TRBD1. The ends lost 3 bases at V and 0 bases at J; junction bases unmatched: 4. The CDR3 sequence is 14 residues long. The germline gives CDR1 SQVTM, CDR2 ANQGSEA. The CDR3 nucleotides are TGCAGCGTTGAGACAGGGGTAGGCTCCTACGAGCAGTACTTC. Translated: CSVETGVGSYEQYF.

The chain recombines TRBV27 with TRBJ2-2, with D perhaps given as TRBD1 or TRBD2 (7 bases each). The CDR3 runs to 16 residues. The germline gives CDR1 MNHEY, CDR2 SMNVEV (reference sequence). Trimming left V 4 bases short and J 5 bases short, with 17 bases between. In nucleotides, the CDR3 is TGTGCCAGCAGTTCCCGACAGGGCGGGAGTACCGGGGAGCTGTTTTTT. It yields the protein CASSSRQGGSTGELFF.

The chain joins TRBV29-1 to TRBJ2-7; no definite D call. Germline lookup yields CDR1 SQVTM and CDR2 ANQGSEA. The CDR3 is made up of 12 amino acids. V lost 4 bases and J lost 2, with 9 bases in between. This CDR3 is CSVASSAYEQYF. The DNA for the CDR3 is TGCAGCGTTGCTTCCAGCGCCTACGAGCAGTACTTC.

The V call is TRBV11-2, the J call TRBJ1-1, with 8 bases aligning to TRBD1. The junction had 8 bases not matched to a gene; V was cut back by 4 bases and J by 1 base. The CDR3 totals 16 residues. Germline values: CDR1 SGHAT, CDR2 FQNNGV. The CDR3 here is CASSSLGTGKNTEAFF. CDR3 nucleotides: TGTGCCAGCAGCTCCCTCGGGACAGGAAAGAACACTGAAGCTTTCTTT.

The CDR3 sequence is CASSAGVFNEQYF. The CDR3 DNA follows: TGTGCCAGCAGCGCAGGGGTTTTCAACGAGCAGTACTTC. The chain has TRBV5-8 and TRBJ2-7, with a weak D call TRBD1 (6 bases). The germline V gene encodes CDR1 SGHTS and CDR2 YDEGEE. V was clipped by 4 bases and J by 5 bases, with 13 bases between them. The CDR3 consists of 13 residues.

The V gene is TRBV27, the J gene TRBJ1-5, with 8 bases identical to TRBD1. V shed 5 bases, J shed 5 bases, and the junction held 8 bases outside the gene matches. The CDR3 length is 15 residues. The germline V gene encodes CDR1 MNHEY and CDR2 SMNVEV (reference sequence). The CDR3: CASSPPQGAHQPQHF. For the CDR3, the DNA is TGTGCCAGCAGTCCACCTCAGGGGGCGCATCAGCCCCAGCATTTT.

This chain connects TRBV6-1 to TRBJ2-7; D gene uncertain. The CDR3 extends over 12 amino acids. CDR1 MNHNS and CDR2 SASEGT come from the germline V gene. Trimming removed 4 bases from V and 0 bases from J, with 4 bases in between. The CDR3 DNA is TGTGCCAGCAGTGCCATCTCCTACGAGCAGTACTTC. Protein product: CASSAISYEQYF.

This chain links TRBV4-1 with TRBJ1-1; no firm D call. The CDR3 has 15 residues. CDR1 and CDR2 from the germline V gene are MGHRA and YSYEKL. Trimming took off 0 bases at V and 4 bases at J, with 12 bases between the two ends. In DNA, the CDR3 is TGCGCCAGCAGCCAAGAACCGGGAGGGAGCACTGAAGCTTTCTTT. Residues: CASSQEPGGSTEAFF.

As to this clone: The sample contains more than one DNA sequence encoding this CDR3. The V call is TRBV29-1, the J call TRBJ2-5; 10 bases map to TRBD2. The V gene's germline CDR1 is SQVTM and CDR2 ANQGSEA. V shed 1 base, J shed 0 bases, and the junction held 2 bases outside the gene matches. The CDR3 runs to 15 residues. Written as DNA, the CDR3 is TGCAGCGTTGAAGGACTAGCGGGCCACCAAGAGACCCAGTACTTC. It encodes CSVEGLAGHQETQYF.

This chain uses TRBV28 with TRBJ2-1; D not resolved. Germline lookup yields CDR1 MDHEN and CDR2 SYDVKM. The length of the CDR3 is 13 residues. V was shortened by 8 bases and J by 4 bases, with 12 bases between the two germline ends. DNA for the CDR3: TGTGCCAGCGGTAACGGGCTATACAATGAGCAGTTCTTC. Translation: CASGNGLYNEQFF.

V gene TRBV4-2 combines with J gene TRBJ1-1; 7 positions agree with TRBD1. This CDR3 contains 15 residues. V lost 3 bases, J lost 2 bases, and 6 bases stayed unmatched. Looked up from germline, CDR1 is LGHNA and CDR2 is YNFKEQ. Written as DNA, the CDR3 is TGTGCCAGCAGCCAGCCAGGGGGATCCAACACTGAAGCTTTCTTT. Protein: CASSQPGGSNTEAFF.

The chain has TRBV10-2 and TRBJ2-1; 10 bases fit TRBD2. Per the germline V gene, CDR1 is WSHSY and CDR2 is SAAADI. V was clipped by 1 base and J by 8 bases; unmatched bases: 8. This CDR3 has 16 amino acids. The CDR3 region is CASSEYAAGGIDEQFF. Here the CDR3 DNA reads TGCGCCAGCAGTGAGTACGCAGCGGGAGGGATCGATGAGCAGTTCTTC.

This clone was observed a single time. The chain recombines TRBV27 with TRBJ2-3; D gene uncertain. The V gene's germline CDR1 is MNHEY and CDR2 SMNVEV (reference sequence). V gave up 4 bases and J gave up 8 bases, with 10 bases separating them. The CDR3 is made up of 12 amino acids. The CDR3: CASSSLVSTQYF. The DNA of the CDR3 is TGTGCCAGCAGTTCTCTAGTCTCTACGCAGTATTTT.

The rearrangement links TRBV4-1 to TRBJ2-2; 7 positions match TRBD1. The CDR3 sequence is 15 residues long. The V segment lost 4 bases and the J segment 13 bases; nucleotides outside the gene matches: 15. The germline V gene has CDR1 MGHRA and CDR2 YSYEKL. In nucleotides, the CDR3 is TGCGCCAGCAGCCCAAATCCCGGGACAGTGTATCGGCTGTTTTTT. Translated: CASSPNPGTVYRLFF.

The gene calls are TRBV9 and TRBJ1-1; no reliable D call. This CDR3 comprises 14 residues. V was trimmed by 0 bases and J by 9 bases, leaving 15 bases between them. Germline CDR1 SGDLS, CDR2 YYNGEE. CDR3 loop: CASSVADLSGQAFF. CDR3 nucleotide sequence: TGTGCCAGCAGCGTAGCGGACCTCTCCGGTCAAGCTTTCTTT.

This rearrangement joins TRBV28 to TRBJ2-7, with D unclear. This CDR3 is 12 amino acids long. Germline CDR1 and CDR2: MDHEN and SYDVKM. V was cut by 4 bases and J by 6 bases, with 10 bases left in between. DNA of the CDR3: TGTGCCAGCAGTTGGCCCCACCCCGAGCAGTACTTC. Protein sequence: CASSWPHPEQYF.

The chain recombines TRBV5-5 with TRBJ2-7; no firm D call. CDR3 length: 12 residues. Looked up from germline, CDR1 is SGHKS and CDR2 is YYEKEE (reference sequence). V was pared by 2 bases and J by 7 bases, with 10 bases between. CDR3: CASSFPMGEQYF. The CDR3 nucleotides are TGTGCCAGCAGCTTCCCAATGGGAGAGCAGTACTTC.

Note on this clone: Additional DNA sequences in this sample encode the identical CDR3. The chain links TRBV9 to TRBJ2-1, with D maybe TRBD2 (5 bases). Germline lookup yields CDR1 SGDLS and CDR2 YYNGEE. This CDR3 contains 13 residues. The germline V and J ends were trimmed by 3 bases and 3 bases, with 7 bases remaining between them. Here the CDR3 reads CASSGTYYNEQFF. The DNA for the CDR3 is TGTGCCAGCAGCGGGACTTACTACAATGAGCAGTTCTTC.

V gene TRBV19 combines with J gene TRBJ1-1; the D is unclear. This CDR3 has 14 residues. V was clipped by 3 bases and J by 1 base, with 9 bases between them. From germline, CDR1 is LNHDA and CDR2 SQIVND (reference sequence). CDR3: CASSIFGPNTEAFF. The CDR3 DNA sequence: TGTGCCAGTAGTATCTTTGGACCGAACACTGAAGCTTTCTTT.